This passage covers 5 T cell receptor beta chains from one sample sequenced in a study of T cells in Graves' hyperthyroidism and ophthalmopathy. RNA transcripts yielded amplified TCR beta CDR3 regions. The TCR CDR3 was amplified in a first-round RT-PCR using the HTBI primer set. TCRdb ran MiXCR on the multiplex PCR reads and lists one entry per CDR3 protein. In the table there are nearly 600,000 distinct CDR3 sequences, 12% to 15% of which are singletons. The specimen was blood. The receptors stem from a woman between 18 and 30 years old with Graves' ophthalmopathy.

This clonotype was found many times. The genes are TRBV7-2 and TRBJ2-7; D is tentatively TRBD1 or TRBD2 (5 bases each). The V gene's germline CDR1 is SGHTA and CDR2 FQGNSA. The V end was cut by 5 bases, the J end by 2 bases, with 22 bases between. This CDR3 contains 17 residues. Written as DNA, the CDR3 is TGTGCCAGCAGCGTGAGGGGCTCCCGGGCAGACACCTACGAGCAGTACTTC. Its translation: CASSVRGSRADTYEQYF.

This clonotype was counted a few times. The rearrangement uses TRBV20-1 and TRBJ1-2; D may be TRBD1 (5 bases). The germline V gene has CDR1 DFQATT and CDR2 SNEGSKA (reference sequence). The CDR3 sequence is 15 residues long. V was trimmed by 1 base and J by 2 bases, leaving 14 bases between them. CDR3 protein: CSARVPSAGNYGYTF. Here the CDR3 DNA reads TGCAGTGCTAGAGTGCCCTCTGCAGGGAACTATGGCTACACCTTC.

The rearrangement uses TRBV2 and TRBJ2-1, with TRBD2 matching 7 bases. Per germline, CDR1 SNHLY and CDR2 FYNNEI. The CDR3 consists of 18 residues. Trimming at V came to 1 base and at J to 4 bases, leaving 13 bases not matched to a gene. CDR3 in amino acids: CASSEGRLAENTYNEQFF. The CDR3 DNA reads TGTGCCAGCAGTGAAGGCAGGCTAGCGGAGAACACATACAATGAGCAGTTCTTC.

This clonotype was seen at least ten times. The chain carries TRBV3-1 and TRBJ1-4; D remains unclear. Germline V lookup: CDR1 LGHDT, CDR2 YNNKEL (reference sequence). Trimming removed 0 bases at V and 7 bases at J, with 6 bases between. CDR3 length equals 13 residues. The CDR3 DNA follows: TGTGCCAGCAGCCAAGATAGAGGTGAAAAACTGTTTTTT. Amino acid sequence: CASSQDRGEKLFF.

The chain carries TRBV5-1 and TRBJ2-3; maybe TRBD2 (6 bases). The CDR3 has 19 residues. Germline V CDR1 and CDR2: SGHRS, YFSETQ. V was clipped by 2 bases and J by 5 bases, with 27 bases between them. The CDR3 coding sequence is TGCGCCAGCAGCTTCAGTCGCGCCGGGCGATATCCCGGGGGAGATACGCAGTATTTT. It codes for CASSFSRAGRYPGGDTQYF.